The T cell receptor (beta chain) described here comes from a study of cytomegalovirus exposure and HLA in healthy donors. PCR was performed using 60 Vbeta and 13 Jbeta primers. The data were produced by immunoSEQ multiplex PCR, yet TCRdb's version contains in-frame clones alone and is incomplete. The sample has 95,000 to 150,000 clones, 66% seen once. CDR1 is SGDLS, CDR2 YYNGEE, per germline. The CDR3 loop spans 14 amino acids. V lost 0 bases, J lost 10 bases, and 6 bases stayed unmatched. This chain connects TRBV9 to TRBJ2-1; 8 nucleotides agree with TRBD2. The specimen sequenced was PBMCs. The source is a man in his late teens or twenties in good health and CMV-seronegative. CDR3 sequence: CASSVDGGAGEQFF. The CDR3, as DNA: TGTGCCAGCAGCGTAGACGGGGGGGCAGGGGAGCAGTTCTTC. Variable domain in full (rest from reference TRBV9 and TRBJ2-1): DSGVTQTPKHLITATGQRVTLRCSPRSGDLSVYWYQQSLDQGLQFLIQYYNGEERAKGNILERFSAQQFPDLHSELNLSSLELGDSALYFCASSVDGGAGEQFFGPGTRLTVL.